This is a list of T cell receptor beta chains from one sample in a study of blood T cell repertoires in COVID-19. Method: immunoSEQ multiplex PCR; TCRdb's copy keeps in-frame clones and lacks some. The repertoire holds about 210,000 clones, with approximately 81% as singletons. Sequences were obtained from peripheral blood. The receptors stem from a woman of 80 years or more with COVID-19, enrolled during active disease. Both conserved end residues are part of each CDR3. The order of the fields is J gene, V gene, CDR3 protein.

TRBJ1-2	TRBV7-9	CASSNTTGAYGYTF
TRBJ1-2	TRBV18	CASSPSENYGYTF
TRBJ1-6	TRBV19	CASSIGQGNNSPLHF
TRBJ2-4	TRBV9	CASSVAGTSPKNIQYF
TRBJ2-7	TRBV9	CASSPGTSGGYEQYF
TRBJ2-3	TRBV5-4	CASSPPGRGGSTDTQYF
TRBJ1-6	TRBV28	CASSLRDRSPLHF
TRBJ1-4	TRBV28	CASSNTGTSVEKLFF
TRBJ2-5	TRBV18	CASSAPSGETQYF
TRBJ2-7	TRBV7-2	CASSPATGSGEQYF
TRBJ1-2	TRBV7-2	CASSNPGGSNGYTF
TRBJ2-1	TRBV19	CASSGRGNEQFF
TRBJ2-3	TRBV24-1	CATSDGRYPRTQYF
TRBJ1-1	TRBV4-3	CASSQTSSYGTGRTEAFF
TRBJ1-6	TRBV9	CASSEFGSPLHF
TRBJ1-2	TRBV7-8	CASSPGTATYGYTF
TRBJ1-4	TRBV13	CASSARTGVREKLFF
TRBJ1-5	TRBV19	CASIRTVASNQPQHF
TRBJ1-1	TRBV6-2/TRBV6-3	CASTPTDRLGVVEAFF
TRBJ1-1	TRBV5-4	CASSAPGQGIPEAFF
TRBJ1-6	TRBV6-9	CASIERTGYNSPLHF
TRBJ1-5	TRBV28	CASSSMALGGRAQHF